This entry describes one T cell receptor beta chain. This specimen belongs to a study of blood T cell repertoires in COVID-19. Study-level information: Spain, Italy and the United States supplied samples that represented acute and convalescent COVID-19. T cells, B-cell-depleted T cells, or PBMCs provided the cDNA or gDNA that served as material.

This table comes from immunoSEQ multiplex PCR, and its TCRdb copy is limited to in-frame clones, with some not included. The profile shows approximately 360,000 clones, over 80% of them singletons. Individuals aged 18 to 89 years were recruited from 20 to 25 US areas. The CDR3 sequence is 14 residues long. V trimming: 5 bases; J trimming: 4 bases; junction bases outside the gene matches: 7. Per the germline V gene, CDR1 is SGHTA and CDR2 is FQGNSA. The V gene is TRBV7-2, the J gene TRBJ1-1; 7 nucleotides align to TRBD1. What was sequenced was PBMCs or T cells enriched from blood (not recorded which). This clonotype was obtained from a woman aged 45 to 65 who had recovered from COVID-19. The CDR3 DNA sequence: TGTGCCAGCAGCCCAGGGGGTCTGGGCACTGAAGCTTTCTTT. Its protein product is CASSPGGLGTEAFF.